A selection of T cell receptor beta chains follows, all from one sample in a study of regulatory T cells in long-lasting Graves disease. MiXCR was run by TCRdb on the multiplex PCR reads, yielding one entry per CDR3 protein. The repertoire consists of about 470,000 distinct CDR3 sequences, with less than 25% occurring once and the leading ten covering 7.8%. The input for sequencing was peripheral blood mononuclear cells (PBMCs), taken when the disease was refractory, from a patient treated with antithyroid drugs. These TCRs come from a female donor with Graves disease. Both conserved end residues are part of each CDR3. The order of the fields is J gene, D gene, V gene, CDR3 length, clone size, CDR3 protein, CDR3 DNA. D genes are given only for firm matches. Size values are once, few and many counts, or a class for expanded clones, and some rows have none.

j_call: TRBJ2-7
d_call: -
v_call: TRBV3-1
cdr3_length: 14
clone_size: few
cdr3_aa: CASSQESSSYEQYF
cdr3_nt: TGTGCCAGCAGCCAAGAGTCTAGCTCCTACGAGCAGTACTTC

j_call: TRBJ2-5
d_call: TRBD2
v_call: TRBV6-9
cdr3_length: 16
clone_size: many
cdr3_aa: CASSYRSGLAQETQYF
cdr3_nt: TGTGCCAGCAGTTACCGGTCCGGACTAGCCCAAGAGACCCAGTACTTC

j_call: TRBJ2-7
d_call: TRBD2
v_call: TRBV7-6
cdr3_length: 16
clone_size: few
cdr3_aa: CASSLWSSGSFYEQYF
cdr3_nt: TGTGCCAGCAGCTTGTGGTCCAGCGGGAGTTTCTACGAGCAGTACTTC

j_call: TRBJ2-7
d_call: TRBD2
v_call: TRBV11-2
cdr3_length: 15
clone_size: many
cdr3_aa: CASSFTPGLAYEQYF
cdr3_nt: TGTGCCAGCAGCTTCACACCGGGACTAGCTTACGAGCAGTACTTC

j_call: TRBJ2-2
d_call: TRBD2
v_call: TRBV7-8
cdr3_length: 17
clone_size: -
cdr3_aa: CASSPGASGRDTGELFF
cdr3_nt: TGTGCCAGCAGCCCAGGGGCTAGCGGGAGGGACACCGGGGAGCTGTTTTTT

j_call: TRBJ2-1
d_call: -
v_call: TRBV28
cdr3_length: 13
clone_size: -
cdr3_aa: CASSTMAGNEQFF
cdr3_nt: TGTGCCAGCAGTACGATGGCCGGCAATGAGCAGTTCTTC

j_call: TRBJ2-5
d_call: -
v_call: TRBV28
cdr3_length: 15
clone_size: many
cdr3_aa: CASSFSLELQETQYF
cdr3_nt: TGTGCCAGCAGTTTCTCCCTGGAGTTGCAAGAGACCCAGTACTTC

j_call: TRBJ1-3
d_call: -
v_call: TRBV5-4
cdr3_length: 13
clone_size: -
cdr3_aa: CASSLVTGNTIYF
cdr3_nt: TGTGCCAGCAGCTTGGTTACTGGAAACACCATATATTTT

j_call: TRBJ2-5
d_call: -
v_call: TRBV28
cdr3_length: 18
clone_size: -
cdr3_aa: CASSSLRASSMEQETQYF
cdr3_nt: TGTGCCAGCAGTTCCCTCCGGGCTAGCTCAATGGAACAAGAGACCCAGTACTTC

j_call: TRBJ2-1
d_call: -
v_call: TRBV14
cdr3_length: 14
clone_size: -
cdr3_aa: CASSHFMRSNEQFF
cdr3_nt: TGTGCCAGCAGCCACTTTATGCGGAGCAATGAGCAGTTCTTC

j_call: TRBJ1-5
d_call: -
v_call: TRBV2
cdr3_length: 14
clone_size: few
cdr3_aa: CASNSGSPNQPQHF
cdr3_nt: TGTGCCAGCAACTCGGGAAGCCCAAATCAGCCCCAGCATTTT

j_call: TRBJ2-2
d_call: -
v_call: TRBV6-2/TRBV6-3
cdr3_length: 18
clone_size: few
cdr3_aa: CASSYSPLGRSNTGELFF
cdr3_nt: TGTGCCAGCAGTTACTCTCCTCTAGGGAGATCGAACACCGGGGAGCTGTTTTTT

j_call: TRBJ2-5
d_call: -
v_call: TRBV2
cdr3_length: 11
clone_size: many
cdr3_aa: CASSDGETQYF
cdr3_nt: TGTGCCAGCAGTGACGGCGAGACCCAGTACTTC

j_call: TRBJ1-2
d_call: TRBD1
v_call: TRBV27
cdr3_length: 13
clone_size: many
cdr3_aa: CASSHRGGYGYTF
cdr3_nt: TGTGCCAGCAGTCACAGGGGTGGCTATGGCTACACCTTC

j_call: TRBJ2-5
d_call: TRBD2
v_call: TRBV9
cdr3_length: 14
clone_size: -
cdr3_aa: CASSAVSGVETQYF
cdr3_nt: TGTGCCAGCAGCGCAGTGAGCGGGGTGGAGACCCAGTACTTC

j_call: TRBJ2-7
d_call: -
v_call: TRBV20-1
cdr3_length: 16
clone_size: few
cdr3_aa: CSARGGGWGVSYEQYF
cdr3_nt: TGCAGTGCTAGAGGGGGTGGGTGGGGGGTCTCCTACGAGCAGTACTTC

j_call: TRBJ2-5
d_call: -
v_call: TRBV6-5
cdr3_length: 14
clone_size: many
cdr3_aa: CASSYGGSKETQYF
cdr3_nt: TGTGCCAGCAGTTACGGGGGCAGCAAAGAGACCCAGTACTTC

j_call: TRBJ2-7
d_call: TRBD2
v_call: TRBV7-9
cdr3_length: 16
clone_size: -
cdr3_aa: CASSSRDPGLGYEQYF
cdr3_nt: TGTGCCAGCAGCTCCCGTGATCCGGGACTAGGGTACGAGCAGTACTTC

j_call: TRBJ1-2
d_call: -
v_call: TRBV27
cdr3_length: 14
clone_size: many
cdr3_aa: CASSPVERSYGYTF
cdr3_nt: TGTGCCAGCAGTCCGGTGGAGAGGAGCTATGGCTACACCTTC

j_call: TRBJ2-6
d_call: -
v_call: TRBV28
cdr3_length: 16
clone_size: many
cdr3_aa: CASSFPRREGANVLTF
cdr3_nt: TGTGCCAGCAGTTTCCCCCGCAGGGAGGGGGCCAACGTCCTGACTTTC

j_call: TRBJ2-7
d_call: -
v_call: TRBV7-3
cdr3_length: 15
clone_size: many
cdr3_aa: CASSPWGTSIDEQYF
cdr3_nt: TGTGCCAGCAGCCCGTGGGGGACTTCCATCGACGAGCAGTACTTC

j_call: TRBJ1-5
d_call: -
v_call: TRBV28
cdr3_length: 15
clone_size: many
cdr3_aa: CASSFGSGLGQPQHF
cdr3_nt: TGTGCCAGCAGTTTCGGGTCGGGCCTGGGGCAGCCCCAGCATTTT

j_call: TRBJ2-1
d_call: -
v_call: TRBV27
cdr3_length: 15
clone_size: many
cdr3_aa: CASSPRGQRYNEQFF
cdr3_nt: TGTGCCAGCAGTCCCCGGGGGCAGAGGTACAATGAGCAGTTCTTC

j_call: TRBJ1-2
d_call: TRBD1
v_call: TRBV6-1
cdr3_length: 13
clone_size: many
cdr3_aa: CASRQDRGLGYTF
cdr3_nt: TGTGCCAGCAGGCAAGACAGGGGGTTAGGCTACACCTTC

j_call: TRBJ2-5
d_call: -
v_call: TRBV29-1
cdr3_length: 12
clone_size: many
cdr3_aa: CSANSLQETQYF
cdr3_nt: TGCAGCGCAAATAGTCTCCAAGAGACCCAGTACTTC

j_call: TRBJ2-7
d_call: -
v_call: TRBV7-9
cdr3_length: 16
clone_size: -
cdr3_aa: CASSQLGSAVEHEQYF
cdr3_nt: TGTGCCAGCAGCCAACTGGGGTCAGCGGTAGAGCACGAGCAGTACTTC

j_call: TRBJ2-2
d_call: TRBD1
v_call: TRBV28
cdr3_length: 15
clone_size: many
cdr3_aa: CASSYSGTDTGELFF
cdr3_nt: TGTGCCAGCAGCTACTCCGGGACAGACACCGGGGAGCTGTTTTTT

j_call: TRBJ1-1
d_call: -
v_call: TRBV19
cdr3_length: 13
clone_size: -
cdr3_aa: CASSPGYNTEAFF
cdr3_nt: TGTGCCAGTAGTCCAGGGTACAACACTGAAGCTTTCTTT

j_call: TRBJ2-5
d_call: TRBD2
v_call: TRBV6-5
cdr3_length: 14
clone_size: many
cdr3_aa: CASSFFAGAETQYF
cdr3_nt: TGTGCCAGCAGTTTTTTCGCGGGAGCGGAGACCCAGTACTTC

j_call: TRBJ1-1
d_call: -
v_call: TRBV4-1
cdr3_length: 13
clone_size: -
cdr3_aa: CASSHPSGPEAFF
cdr3_nt: TGCGCCAGCAGCCACCCCTCGGGGCCTGAAGCTTTCTTT

j_call: TRBJ2-2
d_call: -
v_call: TRBV29-1
cdr3_length: 15
clone_size: few
cdr3_aa: CSVEDLGQEGGELFF
cdr3_nt: TGCAGCGTTGAAGATCTAGGGCAGGAGGGCGGGGAGCTGTTTTTT

j_call: TRBJ2-7
d_call: -
v_call: TRBV3-1
cdr3_length: 12
clone_size: many
cdr3_aa: CASSQAGRPQYF
cdr3_nt: TGTGCCAGCAGCCAAGCCGGACGCCCTCAGTACTTC

j_call: TRBJ2-5
d_call: -
v_call: TRBV11-2
cdr3_length: 11
clone_size: many
cdr3_aa: CASSFIETQYF
cdr3_nt: TGTGCCAGCAGCTTCATAGAGACCCAGTACTTC

j_call: TRBJ1-5
d_call: TRBD1
v_call: TRBV27
cdr3_length: 14
clone_size: few
cdr3_aa: CASSPGQGYQPQHF
cdr3_nt: TGTGCCAGCAGTCCGGGACAGGGGTATCAGCCCCAGCATTTT

j_call: TRBJ2-1
d_call: -
v_call: TRBV7-2
cdr3_length: 13
clone_size: few
cdr3_aa: CASSLWDYNEQFF
cdr3_nt: TGTGCCAGCAGCTTATGGGACTACAATGAGCAGTTCTTC

j_call: TRBJ2-7
d_call: -
v_call: TRBV12-3/TRBV12-4
cdr3_length: 11
clone_size: many
cdr3_aa: CASGRSSEQYF
cdr3_nt: TGTGCCAGTGGAAGGAGCTCCGAGCAGTACTTC

j_call: TRBJ2-4
d_call: -
v_call: TRBV29-1
cdr3_length: 14
clone_size: few
cdr3_aa: CSVVVREGGNIQYF
cdr3_nt: TGCAGCGTTGTGGTCCGGGAAGGAGGAAACATTCAGTACTTC

j_call: TRBJ1-2
d_call: TRBD1
v_call: TRBV7-2
cdr3_length: 15
clone_size: few
cdr3_aa: CASSLGAGGGYGYTF
cdr3_nt: TGTGCCAGCAGCTTAGGGGCAGGGGGCGGCTATGGCTACACCTTC

j_call: TRBJ2-7
d_call: -
v_call: TRBV19
cdr3_length: 16
clone_size: few
cdr3_aa: CATSDTRHVSPYEQYF
cdr3_nt: TGTGCCACCTCGGATACGCGACACGTCTCCCCGTACGAGCAGTACTTC

j_call: TRBJ2-5
d_call: TRBD1
v_call: TRBV24-1
cdr3_length: 15
clone_size: -
cdr3_aa: CATSDPTGGKETQYF
cdr3_nt: TGTGCCACCAGTGATCCGACAGGGGGGAAGGAGACCCAGTACTTC

j_call: TRBJ1-1
d_call: -
v_call: TRBV2
cdr3_length: 14
clone_size: many
cdr3_aa: CARALDSANTEAFF
cdr3_nt: TGTGCCAGAGCGTTAGACTCGGCGAACACTGAAGCTTTCTTT

j_call: TRBJ2-2
d_call: TRBD2
v_call: TRBV20-1
cdr3_length: 15
clone_size: few
cdr3_aa: CSASELAGGTGELFF
cdr3_nt: TGCAGTGCTAGTGAGCTAGCGGGAGGGACCGGGGAGCTGTTTTTT